These 24 T cell receptor beta chains were all obtained from the same sample, sequenced in a study of T cells in Graves' hyperthyroidism and ophthalmopathy. Researchers amplified the TCR beta CDR3 regions from RNA transcripts. TCR CDR3 underwent first-round RT-PCR with the HTBI primer set. TCRdb re-derived calls from the multiplex PCR reads in MiXCR, one entry per CDR3 protein. The table shows roughly 350,000 distinct CDR3 sequences, with 14% occurring only once. The sample was blood. The receptors come from a woman under 40 with Graves' hyperthyroidism.

The chain links TRBV27 to TRBJ2-5; D remains unclear. The CDR3 is 16 amino acids. Per the germline V gene, CDR1 is MNHEY and CDR2 is SMNVEV (reference sequence). V gave up 1 base and J gave up 4 bases, with 16 bases separating them. CDR3: CASSLFPSGGRETQYF. The CDR3 DNA reads TGTGCCAGCAGTTTATTTCCCTCGGGCGGCAGAGAGACCCAGTACTTC.

Remarks on this clonotype: The junction and the germline gene differ at one end; a read error may be behind it. The V gene is TRBV6-2 or TRBV6-3, the J gene TRBJ2-3; the D is unclear. Germline CDR1 and CDR2: MNHEY and SVGEGT. This CDR3 is 14 amino acids long. The CDR3 DNA follows: TGTGCCAGCAGTTACACACTTGGTACAGAAACGCAGTATTTT. The encoded protein is CASSYTLGTETQYF.

This clonotype has a count of ten or more. The gene calls are TRBV28 and TRBJ2-3; 7 bases map to TRBD2. V gave up 5 bases and J gave up 4 bases; unmatched junction bases: 15. This CDR3 region has 17 residues. Germline CDR1 and CDR2: MDHEN and SYDVKM. CDR3 coding DNA: TGTGCCAGCAGTCAACTAGCGTCTAGGGCGGGCGCAGATACGCAGTATTTT. It codes for CASSQLASRAGADTQYF. Variable domain in full (rest from reference TRBV28 and TRBJ2-3): DVKVTQSSRYLVKRTGEKVFLECVQDMDHENMFWYRQDPGLGLRLIYFSYDVKMKEKGDIPEGYSVSREKKERFSLILESASTNQTSMYLCASSQLASRAGADTQYFGPGTRLTVL.

This chain uses TRBV11-2 with TRBJ2-1; 7 bases match TRBD1. The CDR3 spans 15 residues. V lost 0 bases and J lost 5; bases outside the gene matches: 4. Germline CDR1 and CDR2: SGHAT and FQNNGV. The chain's CDR3 is CASSLERDRNNEQFF. In DNA form, the CDR3 reads TGTGCCAGCAGCTTAGAACGGGACAGAAACAATGAGCAGTTCTTC.

This clonotype showed up just a few times. The chain employs TRBV5-1 and TRBJ2-1; unclear D gene. Trimming removed 4 bases from V and 5 bases from J, with 4 bases in between. The CDR3 has 11 residues. Germline CDR1 and CDR2: SGHRS and YFSETQ. The CDR3 coding sequence is TGCGCCAGCAGCCGAAACAATGAGCAGTTCTTC. It codes for CASSRNNEQFF.

This chain connects TRBV28 to TRBJ1-5; D gene unclear. CDR3 size: 15 residues. Trimming removed 6 bases at V and 2 bases at J, with 14 bases between. Germline-derived CDR1 and CDR2 are MDHEN and SYDVKM. Here the CDR3 DNA reads TGTGCCAGCAGGAAGACCCCTGGGGGCAATCAGCCCCAGCATTTT. Protein product: CASRKTPGGNQPQHF.

The chain employs TRBV7-8 and TRBJ1-6; D gene uncertain. V lost 4 bases and J lost 0, with 10 bases in between. The CDR3 consists of 16 residues. Germline assignment: CDR1 SGHVS and CDR2 FQNEAQ. The CDR3 sequence is CASSSEPSSYNSPLHF. CDR3 coding DNA: TGTGCCAGCAGCTCCGAGCCCAGCTCCTATAATTCACCCCTCCACTTT. The full variable domain, with the rest looked up from reference TRBV7-8 and TRBJ1-6, is GAGVSQSPRYKVAKRGQDVALRCDPISGHVSLFWYQQALGQGPEFLTYFQNEAQLDKSGLPSDRFFAERPEGSVSTLKIQRTQQEDSAVYLCASSSEPSSYNSPLHFGNGTRLTVT.

This chain uses TRBV19 with TRBJ2-1, with D hard to call. Trimming left V 7 bases short and J 1 base short, with 11 bases between. The CDR3 runs 14 residues. Germline CDR1 reads LNHDA; CDR2 reads SQIVND (reference sequence). CDR3 DNA sequence: TGTGCCAGTACCTCTCAGGCGTCCTACAATGAGCAGTTCTTC. The encoded protein is CASTSQASYNEQFF.

This rearrangement joins TRBV9 to TRBJ2-2; 12 positions agree with TRBD2. The CDR3 length is 16 residues. Unmatched junction bases numbered 6, after V lost 4 bases and J lost 5 bases. Germline V gives CDR1 SGDLS, CDR2 YYNGEE. CDR3 in DNA: TGTGCCAGCAGCATCGGACTAGCGGGATCGACCGGGGAGCTGTTTTTT. Amino acids: CASSIGLAGSTGELFF.

This clonotype was counted at least ten times. The chain uses TRBV7-2 and TRBJ1-1, with D perhaps TRBD1 (6 bases). Germline CDR1 is SGHTA and CDR2 is FQGNSA. V shed 1 base and J shed 8 bases, with 11 bases lying between them. CDR3 length: 13 amino acids. The CDR3 protein is CASSLDRVGEAFF. CDR3 in DNA: TGTGCCAGCAGCTTAGACAGGGTCGGGGAAGCTTTCTTT.

The gene calls are TRBV6-2 or TRBV6-3 and TRBJ2-1, with TRBD2 matching 8 bases. The CDR3 consists of 13 residues. Germline trimming cut 8 bases from V and 12 bases from J; bases unmatched to any gene: 12. Per germline, CDR1 MNHEY and CDR2 SVGEGT. CDR3 bases: TGTGCCAGCGGGGCGGGAGGTCTCAGTGTGCAGTTCTTC. Translated: CASGAGGLSVQFF.

This clonotype was observed a few times. The chain is built from TRBV3-1 and TRBJ1-6; D is unresolved. The V end was cut by 3 bases, the J end by 2 bases, with 23 bases between. Germline lookup yields CDR1 LGHDT and CDR2 YNNKEL (reference sequence). This CDR3 comprises 20 residues. CDR3 in amino acids: CASSQDFDHTPGTYNSPLHF. Here the CDR3 DNA reads TGTGCCAGCAGCCAGGACTTCGACCACACCCCAGGAACCTATAATTCACCCCTCCACTTT.

The genes are TRBV2 and TRBJ2-5; the match to TRBD1 covers 9 bases. CDR3 length: 15 residues. Germline CDR1 reads SNHLY; CDR2 reads FYNNEI. The V gene end was trimmed by 6 bases and the J gene end by 4 bases; junction bases not matched to a gene: 9. CDR3 protein: CASSQTGGTGETQYF. CDR3 nucleotide sequence: TGTGCCAGCAGCCAGACAGGGGGAACAGGAGAGACCCAGTACTTC. The variable domain in full, completed from reference TRBV2 and TRBJ2-5, reads EPEVTQTPSHQVTQMGQEVILRCVPISNHLYFYWYRQILGQKVEFLVSFYNNEISEKSEIFDDQFSVERPDGSNFTLKIRSTKLEDSAMYFCASSQTGGTGETQYFGPGTRLLVL.

This clonotype was counted at least ten times. One junction end disagrees with the germline gene, perhaps due to a read error. J is TRBJ2-1 and V is TRBV6-1; a possible D gene is TRBD1 (7 bases). Germline CDR1 and CDR2: MNHNS and SASEGT. The CDR3 is made up of 13 amino acids. This chain's CDR3 is CASGEQGRNEQFF. In nucleotides, the CDR3 is TGTGCCAGCGGTGAACAGGGGAGGAATGAGCAGTTCTTC.

This clonotype was counted only a few times. The V and J genes are TRBV3-1 and TRBJ1-4; 9 bases line up with TRBD1. The CDR3 contains 18 residues. Trimming removed 3 bases from V and 1 base from J; junction bases left unmatched: 9. Per the germline V gene, CDR1 is LGHDT and CDR2 is YNNKEL (reference sequence). CDR3 sequence reads: CASSHGTGFGGTNEKLFF. The CDR3 DNA reads as TGTGCCAGCAGCCACGGGACAGGGTTTGGAGGAACTAATGAAAAACTGTTTTTT.

The chain has TRBV30 and TRBJ2-1; 8 bases align to TRBD2. The CDR3 has 15 residues. Germline loops: CDR1 GTSNPN, CDR2 SVGIG (reference sequence). The V segment lost 6 bases and the J segment 1 base; nucleotides outside the gene matches: 8. In DNA, the CDR3 is TGTGCCTGTTTAGCGGGATATAGTTCCTACAATGAGCAGTTCTTC. Its translation: CACLAGYSSYNEQFF.

In its sample, this clonotype was seen many times. The CDR3 DNA is TGTGCCACCAGCAGAGAGAAATGGGACGTCTATGGCTACACCTTC. Amino acid sequence: CATSREKWDVYGYTF. V usage is TRBV15 and J usage is TRBJ1-2; TRBD1 might be the D (5 bases). Trimming pared 0 bases from V and 4 bases from J, leaving 12 bases between. This CDR3 is 15 amino acids long. Looked up from germline, CDR1 is LNHNV and CDR2 is YYDKDF (reference sequence).

There are many counts of this clonotype. The chain couples TRBV28 to TRBJ1-1; D possibly corresponds to TRBD1 (5 bases). Germline CDR1 MDHEN, CDR2 SYDVKM. Trimming left V 6 bases short and J 1 base short, with 9 bases between. This CDR3 has 13 residues. The CDR3: CASSLGTNTEAFF. The CDR3 DNA reads TGTGCCAGCAGCCTAGGGACGAACACTGAAGCTTTCTTT. The full variable domain, with the rest looked up from reference TRBV28 and TRBJ1-1, is DVKVTQSSRYLVKRTGEKVFLECVQDMDHENMFWYRQDPGLGLRLIYFSYDVKMKEKGDIPEGYSVSREKKERFSLILESASTNQTSMYLCASSLGTNTEAFFGQGTRLTVV.

This clonotype was counted ten times or more. The chain employs TRBV10-3 and TRBJ1-2; D remains unclear. V dropped 6 bases and J dropped 6 bases, with 23 bases sitting between them. Germline V lookup: CDR1 ENHRY, CDR2 SYGVKD. The CDR3 runs to 16 residues. CDR3 sequence (DNA): TGTGCCATCAGACCGGGAGATAGAGTTCTGAGCGATGGCTACACCTTC. Residues: CAIRPGDRVLSDGYTF.

In its sample, this clonotype was seen a few times. The rearrangement uses TRBV20-1 and TRBJ2-7; the match to TRBD2 covers 7 bases. The CDR3 loop spans 15 amino acids. Germline lookup yields CDR1 DFQATT and CDR2 SNEGSKA (reference sequence). J lost 0 bases, V lost 1 base, and 6 bases had no gene match. CDR3 in DNA: TGCAGTGCTAGAGTCCCTAGCGGAAGCTCCTACGAGCAGTACTTC. Protein: CSARVPSGSSYEQYF.

The sample holds one count of this clonotype. The V and J genes are TRBV3-1 and TRBJ1-1; D is possibly TRBD1 (6 bases). Between the trimmed V and J ends, which lost 3 bases and 4 bases, there was a span of 9 bases. This CDR3 has 13 amino acids. CDR1 and CDR2 from the germline V gene are LGHDT and YNNKEL (reference sequence). CDR3: CASSHNRATEAFF. The CDR3 DNA reads TGTGCCAGCAGCCACAACAGGGCCACTGAAGCTTTCTTT.

The chain is built from TRBV28 and TRBJ2-3; D remains unclear. There are 14 residues in the CDR3. V lost 2 bases and J 4 bases, leaving 10 bases between the germline ends. The germline V gene encodes CDR1 MDHEN and CDR2 SYDVKM. As DNA, the CDR3 is TGTGCCAGCAGTTTAGGTAGGAGAGCAGATACGCAGTATTTT. Protein: CASSLGRRADTQYF.

V usage is TRBV10-3 and J usage is TRBJ1-2; TRBD1 might be the D (5 bases). The CDR3 totals 14 residues. Germline CDR1 reads ENHRY; CDR2 reads SYGVKD. V was clipped by 4 bases and J by 2 bases, with 11 bases between them. The CDR3 coding sequence is TGTGCCATCAGTGTTGGGACGGACAACTATGGCTACACCTTC. It encodes CAISVGTDNYGYTF.

This clonotype was detected ten times or more. V gene TRBV12-3 or TRBV12-4 combines with J gene TRBJ2-1, with 8 positions matching TRBD2. The CDR3 covers 15 residues. V dropped 5 bases and J dropped 0; count of bases not matched to a gene: 3. The CDR3 sequence: CASSRSGSSYNEQFF. For the CDR3, the DNA is TGTGCCAGCAGTCGGAGCGGGAGCTCCTACAATGAGCAGTTCTTC.